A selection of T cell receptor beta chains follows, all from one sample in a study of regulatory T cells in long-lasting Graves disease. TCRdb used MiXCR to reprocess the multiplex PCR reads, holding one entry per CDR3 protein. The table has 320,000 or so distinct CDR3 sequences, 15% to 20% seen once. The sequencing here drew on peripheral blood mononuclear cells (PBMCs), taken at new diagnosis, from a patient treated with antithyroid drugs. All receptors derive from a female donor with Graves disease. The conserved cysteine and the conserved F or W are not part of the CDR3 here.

ATSLRGGTNIQY	TRBV15	TRBJ2-4
AWSTKGARFETQY	TRBV30	TRBJ2-5
ASSEKAGANTGELF	TRBV6-1	TRBJ2-2
ASSEGQGDYEQY	TRBV9	TRBJ2-7
ASSQGGGLASLAQY	TRBV3-1	TRBJ2-5
ASSSTGTSGRVAQY	TRBV11-3	TRBJ2-7
ASSDGRSNQPQH	TRBV2	TRBJ1-5
SASPGAEEKLF	TRBV20-1	TRBJ1-4
ASSSGATVGEQY	TRBV5-1	TRBJ2-7
ASLDRDALNTEAF	TRBV11-2	TRBJ1-1
AWSQGLKNSPLH	TRBV30	TRBJ1-6
SDRGEGTDTQY	TRBV20-1	TRBJ2-3
ASSQVTTGLGTGELF	TRBV3-1	TRBJ2-2
SARVEAGEDEQF	TRBV20-1	TRBJ2-1
ASSAGQLNTGELF	TRBV5-1	TRBJ2-2
ASSSGVQNTEAF	TRBV19	TRBJ1-1
ASRPRDAYYEQY	TRBV6-1	TRBJ2-7
ATSRPSGTRNEQF	TRBV15	TRBJ2-1
ASSYSLTGSFSNTEAF	TRBV6-2/TRBV6-3	TRBJ1-1
ASSLTGVGTGELF	TRBV2	TRBJ2-2
AGSRMLAGYNEQF	TRBV19	TRBJ2-1
ATSRDTSGRRSTGELF	TRBV15	TRBJ2-2
SAITPGAGTEAF	TRBV20-1	TRBJ1-1
ASSELAGGLAGALHNEQF	TRBV9	TRBJ2-1
ASSLGGSGRATYEQY	TRBV5-5	TRBJ2-7
ASSTRQGSDTQY	TRBV5-6	TRBJ2-3
ASSGTGEFGTQY	TRBV2	TRBJ2-5
SASVKGPSTDTQY	TRBV20-1	TRBJ2-3
ASSLRGGSGTEAF	TRBV19	TRBJ1-1
ASSLEDRGDEQY	TRBV13	TRBJ2-7
ASSGDGRRDEQY	TRBV9	TRBJ2-7
ASSRSVRNTDTQY	TRBV5-8	TRBJ2-3
SARGPGIIQGTEAF	TRBV20-1	TRBJ1-1
ASSRGGGTSGYNEQF	TRBV5-4	TRBJ2-1
AWRGQGYGNTIY	TRBV30	TRBJ1-3
ASSLLDREDTGELF	TRBV12-3/TRBV12-4	TRBJ2-2
ASSEEGPNTEAF	TRBV2	TRBJ1-1
ASSQTGLAGGQEPQY	TRBV7-9	TRBJ2-5
ASSQDLRESYT	TRBV14	TRBJ1-2
ASSDSVAGGGYYGYT	TRBV9	TRBJ1-2
ASSVGVGQMNTEAF	TRBV9	TRBJ1-1
ASSLSSLQGKGVTYEQY	TRBV14	TRBJ2-7
ASSTSGLAETGELF	TRBV7-9	TRBJ2-2
ATSREDSNNSPLH	TRBV15	TRBJ1-6